This TCR beta chain is drawn from a study of blood T cells in healthy people across ages. This CDR3 contains 16 residues. After removal of 4 bases from V and 3 bases from J, the junction contained 8 bases not matched to a gene. Germline values: CDR1 LGHDT, CDR2 YNNKEL (reference sequence). Each individual donor underwent a draw of 8.5 to 10 milliliters of peripheral blood. They isolated at least 6 million PBMCs from each sample. This clonotype has more than one count but fewer than ten. Its matching antigen is unknown. Notes on the study in general: PBMCs left unsorted prevented a conclusive naive versus antigen-experienced comparison. Roughly linear age-related decline in beta diversity appeared, significant by age roughly 40.

Through a sample-barcoded 5' primer and a J-beta primer mix, a second PCR was run for roughly 6 to 11 cycles. TCRdb recomputed calls from the 5' RACE reads with MiXCR, one row per CDR3 protein. Of roughly 1.7 million distinct CDR3 sequences listed, roughly 32% are singletons. The source material was blood. The clonotype originates from a woman in her thirties in good health. The J gene is TRBJ2-3, the V gene TRBV3-1, with TRBD2 matching over 9 bases. The CDR3: CASSRSGGLRTDTQYF. The DNA for the CDR3 is TGTGCCAGCAGCCGGAGCGGGGGGCTGAGGACAGATACGCAGTATTTT.